The 2 T cell receptor delta chains below were found in one sample sequenced in a study of Vδ1+ human thymocytes. Findings of the study overall: In the thymus, TRG and TRD repertoires looked highly polyclonal with Gaussian CDR3 lengths.

Extracted RNA was reverse transcribed into cDNA. Pooled V-gene forward primers with one constant-region reverse primer generated the CDR3 amplicons by multiplex PCR. TCRdb redid clone calling on the multiplex PCR reads using CATT. Seen here are some 54,000 delta-chain clones, about a sixth observed once, and the top ten hold under 0.6%. What these receptors recognize is not known. The sample consisted of Vdelta1+ gamma-delta thymocytes from the thymus. Subset indicated: FACS-sorted CD3+ TCRalphabeta- TCRVdelta1+ TCRVdelta2- thymocytes. These receptors originate from a boy under three years old who had congenital heart surgery.

The rearrangement joins TRDV2 to TRDJ1; the match to TRDD3 covers 12 bases. The CDR3 sequence is 14 residues long. The ends lost 3 bases at V and 11 bases at J; junction bases unmatched: 9. CDR1 GEAIGNYY and CDR2 EKD come from the germline V gene. The DNA for the CDR3 is TGTGCCTGTGACGTATTACTGGGGGATACCAGTCTCATCTTT. It specifies CACDVLLGDTSLIF.

J is TRDJ1 and V is TRDV1, with D possibly TRDD3 on 7 matching bases. Germline V gene sequence: CDR1 TSWWSYY, CDR2 QGS. This CDR3 has 20 residues. V was trimmed by 3 bases and J by 0 bases, leaving 26 bases between them. The CDR3 loop reads CALGEFLINTGDQYTDKLIF. CDR3 bases: TGTGCTCTTGGGGAGTTCCTAATAAACACTGGGGACCAGTACACCGATAAACTCATCTTT.